The 5 T cell receptor beta chains reported below all come from one sample, sequenced in a study of cytomegalovirus exposure and HLA in healthy donors. Assay: immunoSEQ multiplex PCR; the TCRdb copy retains only in-frame clones and omits some. The table shows approximately 230,000 clones, with roughly 84% occurring only once. The sequencing sample was made of PBMCs. These TCRs come from a man aged 18 to 29 in good health and CMV-seropositive.

The chain couples TRBV6-5 to TRBJ1-1; no reliable D call. V was cut by 5 bases and J by 1 base, with 11 bases left in between. CDR3 length: 14 residues. Germline assignment: CDR1 MNHEY and CDR2 SVGAGI. CDR3 sequence (DNA): TGTGCCAGCAGTCCTTGGACGGAGAACACTGAAGCTTTCTTT. Translation: CASSPWTENTEAFF.

The chain couples TRBV5-6 to TRBJ1-2; 7 positions agree with TRBD1. Germline V gene lookup returns CDR1 SGHDT and CDR2 YYEEEE. The CDR3 totals 16 residues. V shed 1 base, J shed 4 bases, and the junction held 10 bases outside the gene matches. The CDR3 nucleotides read TGTGCCAGCAGCTTGTTTGGGAAGGGGGCTTTCTATGGCTACACCTTC. Its protein is CASSLFGKGAFYGYTF.

Only a few counts were recorded for this clone. DNA of the CDR3: TGTGCCAGCAGTTTAATACTAGCGGAGACTAAGAATGAGCAGTTCTTC. Translation: CASSLILAETKNEQFF. The chain employs TRBV28 and TRBJ2-1; TRBD2 matches 8 bases. Losses at the gene ends were 2 bases for V and 7 bases for J; bases not matched to a gene: 10. Germline V gene sequence: CDR1 MDHEN, CDR2 SYDVKM. CDR3 length: 16 residues.

This chain joins TRBV5-6 and TRBJ1-4, with TRBD1 identical over 12 bases. V was clipped by 4 bases and J by 7 bases; unmatched bases: 17. Germline V lookup: CDR1 SGHDT, CDR2 YYEEEE. The CDR3 is made up of 19 amino acids. CDR3 in DNA: TGTGCCAGCAGCCTGTCGTCCGGGACAGGGGGCGCTTATGGTGAAAAACTGTTTTTT. Encoded protein: CASSLSSGTGGAYGEKLFF.

This clone was recorded once. The chain uses TRBV7-9 and TRBJ2-7; D uncertain. Trimming left V 1 base short and J 3 bases short, with 10 bases between. This CDR3 contains 14 residues. The V gene's germline CDR1 is SEHNR and CDR2 FQNEAQ (reference sequence). This CDR3 reads CASSLGQAYYEQYF. CDR3 coding DNA: TGTGCCAGCAGCTTAGGGCAGGCCTACTACGAGCAGTACTTC.